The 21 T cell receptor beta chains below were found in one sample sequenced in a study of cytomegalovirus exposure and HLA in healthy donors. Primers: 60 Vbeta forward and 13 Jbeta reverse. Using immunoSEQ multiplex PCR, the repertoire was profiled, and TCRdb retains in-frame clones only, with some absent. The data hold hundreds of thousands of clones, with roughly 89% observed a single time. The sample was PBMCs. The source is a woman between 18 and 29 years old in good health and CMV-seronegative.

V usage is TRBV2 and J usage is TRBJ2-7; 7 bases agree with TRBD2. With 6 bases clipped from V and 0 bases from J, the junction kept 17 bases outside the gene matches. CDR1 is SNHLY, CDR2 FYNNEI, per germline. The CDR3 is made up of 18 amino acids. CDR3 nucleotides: TGTGCCAGCAGCAAGCACCCCGGGTCTAGCGGAAGCTCCTACGAGCAGTACTTC. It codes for CASSKHPGSSGSSYEQYF.

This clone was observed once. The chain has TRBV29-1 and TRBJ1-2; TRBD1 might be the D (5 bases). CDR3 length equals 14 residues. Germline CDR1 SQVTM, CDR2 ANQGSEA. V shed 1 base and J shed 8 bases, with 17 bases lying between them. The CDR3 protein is CSVEVGDSLWGYTF. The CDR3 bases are TGCAGCGTTGAAGTGGGGGACTCCCTTTGGGGCTACACCTTC.

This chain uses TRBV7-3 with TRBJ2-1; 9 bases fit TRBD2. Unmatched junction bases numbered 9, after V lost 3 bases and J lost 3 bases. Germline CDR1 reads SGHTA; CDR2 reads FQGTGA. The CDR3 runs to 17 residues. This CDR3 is CASSLAPSGAYYNEQFF. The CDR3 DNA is TGTGCCAGCAGCTTGGCCCCTAGCGGGGCCTACTACAATGAGCAGTTCTTC.

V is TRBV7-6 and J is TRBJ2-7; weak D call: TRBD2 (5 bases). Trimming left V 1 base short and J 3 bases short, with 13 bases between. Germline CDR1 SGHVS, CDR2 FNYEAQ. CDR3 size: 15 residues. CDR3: CASSLESGKRYEQYF. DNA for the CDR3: TGTGCCAGCAGCTTAGAGTCCGGGAAGCGCTACGAGCAGTACTTC.

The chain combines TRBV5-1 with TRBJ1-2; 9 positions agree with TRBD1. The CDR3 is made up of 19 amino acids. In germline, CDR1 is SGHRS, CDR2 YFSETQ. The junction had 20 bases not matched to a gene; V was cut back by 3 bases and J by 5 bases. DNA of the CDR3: TGCGCCAGCAGCTCGGGAACCACTGGGACAGGGCTCGTTACTTATGGCTACACCTTC. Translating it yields CASSSGTTGTGLVTYGYTF.

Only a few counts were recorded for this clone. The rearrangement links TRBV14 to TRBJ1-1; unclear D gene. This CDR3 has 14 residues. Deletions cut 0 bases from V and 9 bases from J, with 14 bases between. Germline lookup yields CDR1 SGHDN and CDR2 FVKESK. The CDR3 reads CASSQDLEGSKAFF. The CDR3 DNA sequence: TGTGCCAGCAGCCAAGATTTAGAGGGATCAAAAGCTTTCTTT.

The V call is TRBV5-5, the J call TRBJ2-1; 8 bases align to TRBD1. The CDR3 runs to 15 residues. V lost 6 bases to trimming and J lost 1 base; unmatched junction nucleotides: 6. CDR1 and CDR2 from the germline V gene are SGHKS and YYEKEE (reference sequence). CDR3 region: CASTSTGASYNEQFF. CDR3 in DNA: TGTGCCAGCACTTCGACAGGGGCATCCTACAATGAGCAGTTCTTC.

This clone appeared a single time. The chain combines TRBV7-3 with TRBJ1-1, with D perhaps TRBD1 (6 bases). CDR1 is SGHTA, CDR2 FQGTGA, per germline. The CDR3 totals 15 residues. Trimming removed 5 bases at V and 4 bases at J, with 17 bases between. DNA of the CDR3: TGTGCCAGCAGCCTGTCCCCGGGGGGCGTCACTGAAGCTTTCTTT. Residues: CASSLSPGGVTEAFF. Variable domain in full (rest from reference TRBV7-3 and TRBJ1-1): GAGVSQTPSNKVTEKGKYVELRCDPISGHTALYWYRQSLGQGPEFLIYFQGTGAADDSGLPNDRFFAVRPEGSVSTLKIQRTERGDSAVYLCASSLSPGGVTEAFFGQGTRLTVV.

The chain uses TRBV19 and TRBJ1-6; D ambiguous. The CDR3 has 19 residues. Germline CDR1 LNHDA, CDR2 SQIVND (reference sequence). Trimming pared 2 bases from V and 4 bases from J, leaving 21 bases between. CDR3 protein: CASSITEGSPQGYNSPLHF. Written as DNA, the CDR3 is TGTGCCAGTAGTATAACAGAGGGCTCCCCGCAAGGTTATAATTCACCCCTCCACTTT.

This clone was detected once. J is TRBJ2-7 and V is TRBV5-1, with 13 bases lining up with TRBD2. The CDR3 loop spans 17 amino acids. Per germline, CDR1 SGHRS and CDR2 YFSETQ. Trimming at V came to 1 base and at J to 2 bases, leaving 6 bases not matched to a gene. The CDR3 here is CASSLYSTSGGPYEQYF. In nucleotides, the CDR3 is TGCGCCAGCAGCTTGTATTCGACTAGCGGGGGGCCCTACGAGCAGTACTTC.

The CDR3 protein is CAWSVFGGLGAFF. In DNA, the CDR3 is TGTGCCTGGAGTGTATTTGGGGGACTCGGAGCTTTCTTT. This chain joins TRBV30 and TRBJ1-1, with a weak D call TRBD1 (5 bases). CDR1 and CDR2 (germline): GTSNPN, SVGIG (reference sequence). The CDR3 runs to 13 residues. V gave up 0 bases and J gave up 10 bases, with 15 bases separating them.

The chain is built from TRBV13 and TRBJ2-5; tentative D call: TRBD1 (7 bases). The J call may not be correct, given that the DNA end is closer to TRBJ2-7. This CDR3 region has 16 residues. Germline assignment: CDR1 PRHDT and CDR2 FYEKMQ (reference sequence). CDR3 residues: CASSLDSAGGGYEQYF. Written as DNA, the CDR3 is TGTGCCAGCAGCTTAGACTCGGCAGGGGGAGGCTACGAGCAGTACTTC.

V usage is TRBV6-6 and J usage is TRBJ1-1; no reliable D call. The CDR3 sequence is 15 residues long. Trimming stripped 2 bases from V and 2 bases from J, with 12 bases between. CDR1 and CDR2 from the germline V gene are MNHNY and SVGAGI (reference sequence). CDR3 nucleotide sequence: TGTGCCAGCAGTTACCTCCTATTTAGCAACACTGAAGCTTTCTTT. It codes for CASSYLLFSNTEAFF.

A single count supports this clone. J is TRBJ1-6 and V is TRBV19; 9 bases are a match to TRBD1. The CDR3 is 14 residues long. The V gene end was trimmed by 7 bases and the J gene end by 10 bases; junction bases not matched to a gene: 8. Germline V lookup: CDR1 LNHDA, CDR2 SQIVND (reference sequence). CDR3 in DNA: TGTGCCAGTACCCCAACAGGGGGCGCGTCACCCCTCCACTTT. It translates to CASTPTGGASPLHF. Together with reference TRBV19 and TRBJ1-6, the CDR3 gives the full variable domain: DGGITQSPKYLFRKEGQNVTLSCEQNLNHDAMYWYRQDPGQGLRLIYYSQIVNDFQKGDIAEGYSVSREKKESFPLTVTSAQKNPTAFYLCASTPTGGASPLHFGNGTRLTVT.

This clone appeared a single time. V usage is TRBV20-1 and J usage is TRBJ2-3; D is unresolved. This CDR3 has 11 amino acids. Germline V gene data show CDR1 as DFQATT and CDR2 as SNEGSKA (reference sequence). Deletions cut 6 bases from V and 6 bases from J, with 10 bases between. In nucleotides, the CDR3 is TGCAGTGCGCCCTACGGGGATACGCAGTATTTT. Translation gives CSAPYGDTQYF.

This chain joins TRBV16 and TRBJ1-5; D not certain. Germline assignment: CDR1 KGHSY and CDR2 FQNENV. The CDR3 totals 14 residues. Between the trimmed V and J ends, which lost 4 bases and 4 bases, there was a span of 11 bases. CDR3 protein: CASSPQLENQPQHF. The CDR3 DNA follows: TGTGCCAGCAGCCCCCAACTGGAGAATCAGCCCCAGCATTTT.

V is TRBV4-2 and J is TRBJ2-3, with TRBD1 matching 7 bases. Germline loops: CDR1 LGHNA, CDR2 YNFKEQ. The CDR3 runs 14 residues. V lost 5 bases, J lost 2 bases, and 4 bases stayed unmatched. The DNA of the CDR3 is TGTGCCAGCAGCGCCAGGGGGATCACAGATACGCAGTATTTT. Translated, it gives CASSARGITDTQYF.

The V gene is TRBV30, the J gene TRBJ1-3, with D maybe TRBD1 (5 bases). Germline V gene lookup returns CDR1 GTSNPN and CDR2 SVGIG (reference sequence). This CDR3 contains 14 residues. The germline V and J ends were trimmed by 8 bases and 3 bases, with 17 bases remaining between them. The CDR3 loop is CAGDSGVLGNTIYF. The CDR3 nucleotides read TGTGCCGGGGACTCCGGGGTTCTTGGAAACACCATATATTTT.

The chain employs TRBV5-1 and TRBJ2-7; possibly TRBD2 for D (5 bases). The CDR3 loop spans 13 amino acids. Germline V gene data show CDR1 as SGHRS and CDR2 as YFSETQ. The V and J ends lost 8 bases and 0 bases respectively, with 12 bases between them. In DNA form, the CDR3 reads TGCGCCAGACCCCTGGGGAGCTCCTACGAGCAGTACTTC. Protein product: CARPLGSSYEQYF.

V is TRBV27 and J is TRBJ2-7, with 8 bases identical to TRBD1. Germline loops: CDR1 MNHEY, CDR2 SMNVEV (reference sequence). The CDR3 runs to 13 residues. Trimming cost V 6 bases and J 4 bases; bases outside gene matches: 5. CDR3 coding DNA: TGTGCCAGCAGCCTGAGGACAGGGTACGAGCAGTACTTC. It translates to CASSLRTGYEQYF.

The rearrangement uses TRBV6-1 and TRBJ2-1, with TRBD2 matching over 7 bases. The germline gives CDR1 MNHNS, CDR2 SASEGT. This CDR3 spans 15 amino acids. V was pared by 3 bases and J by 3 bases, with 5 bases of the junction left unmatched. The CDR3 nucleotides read TGTGCCAGCAGTGATCTAGCGGCTCTCTACAATGAGCAGTTCTTC. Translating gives CASSDLAALYNEQFF.